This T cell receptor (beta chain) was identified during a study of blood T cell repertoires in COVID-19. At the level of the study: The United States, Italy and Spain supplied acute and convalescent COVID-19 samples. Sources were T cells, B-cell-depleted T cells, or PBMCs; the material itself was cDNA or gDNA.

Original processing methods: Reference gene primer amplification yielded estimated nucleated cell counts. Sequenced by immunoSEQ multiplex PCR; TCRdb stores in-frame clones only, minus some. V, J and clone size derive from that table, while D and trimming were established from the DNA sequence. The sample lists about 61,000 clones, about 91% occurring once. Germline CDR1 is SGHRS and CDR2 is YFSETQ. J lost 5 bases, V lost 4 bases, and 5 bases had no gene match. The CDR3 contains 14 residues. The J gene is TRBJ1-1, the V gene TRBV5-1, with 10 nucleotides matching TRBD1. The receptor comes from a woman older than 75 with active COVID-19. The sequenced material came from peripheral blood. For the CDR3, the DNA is TGCGCCAGCAGCCGACAGGGGGCGACGACTGAAGCTTTCTTT. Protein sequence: CASSRQGATTEAFF.